Each of the 24 T cell receptor beta chains below was sequenced from the same sample in a study of monozygotic twins with inflammatory bowel disease. TCRdb re-called the 5' RACE reads and gives one entry per CDR3 protein, without DNA. This listing includes approximately 400,000 distinct CDR3 sequences. Sequenced input: blood. These receptor sequences come from a human donor with ulcerative colitis or Crohn's disease, or a healthy co-twin of an affected twin (not recorded which).

The chain employs TRBV10-3 and TRBJ2-7; TCRdb's assignment of TRBD2 cannot be checked, as there is no DNA. The CDR3 extends over 11 amino acids. Germline V gene sequence: CDR1 ENHRY, CDR2 SYGVKD. CDR3 protein: CASSIRTEQYF.

V is TRBV4-1 and J is TRBJ1-4. This CDR3 region has 14 residues. Germline V gives CDR1 MGHRA, CDR2 YSYEKL. The CDR3 region is CASSQERLREKLFF.

J is TRBJ2-1 and V is TRBV18; the TCRdb call, TRBD2, lacks DNA for checking. The CDR3 is made up of 14 amino acids. The germline V gene has CDR1 KGHSH and CDR2 LQKENI. The CDR3 here is CASSPSLGEGEQFF.

The rearrangement joins TRBV4-2 to TRBJ2-5; there is no DNA to check the TCRdb D call of TRBD2. The CDR3 runs 17 residues. CDR1 and CDR2 from the germline V gene are LGHNA and YNFKEQ. The CDR3 sequence: CASSQSTLASLGETQYF.

The chain carries TRBV7-2 and TRBJ1-3; TCRdb's D call of TRBD1 is untestable without DNA. The germline V gene encodes CDR1 SGHTA and CDR2 FQGNSA. The CDR3 runs 15 residues. This chain's CDR3 is CASTPGGMNGNTIYF. The complete variable domain, with remaining parts taken from reference TRBV7-2 and TRBJ1-3, reads GAGVSQSPSNKVTEKGKDVELRCDPISGHTALYWYRQSLGQGLEFLIYFQGNSAPDKSGLPSDRFSAERTGGSVSTLTIQRTQQEDSAVYLCASTPGGMNGNTIYFGEGSWLTVV.

The chain couples TRBV28 to TRBJ2-7; the D call of TRBD2 rests on TCRdb alone, since no DNA is present to check it. The CDR3 has 14 amino acids. CDR1 is MDHEN and CDR2 is SYDVKM in the germline V gene. CDR3: CASKSGASSYEQYF.

V gene TRBV5-1 combines with J gene TRBJ2-1; the TCRdb D gene call, TRBD2, has no DNA to confirm it. Looked up from germline, CDR1 is SGHRS and CDR2 is YFSETQ. CDR3 size: 19 residues. The chain's CDR3 is CASSLGLAGGSVLYNEQFF.

V and J are TRBV4-1 and TRBJ1-1. The CDR3 has 13 residues. CDR1 and CDR2 from the germline V gene are MGHRA and YSYEKL. CDR3 sequence: CASTSPLDTEAFF.

The J gene is TRBJ1-1, the V gene TRBV4-2; TCRdb's assignment of TRBD1 cannot be checked, as there is no DNA. The CDR3 has 21 amino acids. CDR1 LGHNA and CDR2 YNFKEQ come from the germline V gene. The CDR3 is CARSQHDRVFTIPRGNTEAFF.

The genes are TRBV5-4 and TRBJ2-5; the D gene TCRdb calls, TRBD1, cannot be checked with no DNA. CDR1 and CDR2 (germline): SGHNT, YYREEE (reference sequence). CDR3 length: 16 residues. This chain's CDR3 is CASSKAGTAYQETQYF. Drawing the rest from reference TRBV5-4 and TRBJ2-5, the complete variable domain is ETGVTQSPTHLIKTRGQQVTLRCSSQSGHNTVSWYQQALGQGPQFIFQYYREEENGRGNFPPRFSGLQFPNYSSELNVNALELDDSALYLCASSKAGTAYQETQYFGPGTRLLVL.

This rearrangement joins TRBV20-1 to TRBJ2-7; no DNA is available, so the TRBD2 call from TCRdb remains unchecked. CDR3 length equals 17 residues. Looked up from germline, CDR1 is DFQATT and CDR2 is SNEGSKA (reference sequence). CDR3 loop: CSARDSRLAGDYYEQYF.

The rearrangement links TRBV6-2 or TRBV6-3 to TRBJ2-1; without DNA, the TCRdb call of TRBD2 cannot be checked. This CDR3 is 17 amino acids long. Germline V gives CDR1 MNHEY, CDR2 SVGEGT. Here the CDR3 reads CASSRFGTSGGLNEQFF.

V usage is TRBV9 and J usage is TRBJ2-1. In germline, CDR1 is SGDLS, CDR2 YYNGEE. The CDR3 is made up of 16 amino acids. CDR3 sequence: CASSVGSMMMDNEQFF.

The rearrangement uses TRBV28 and TRBJ1-5; the TCRdb call, TRBD1, lacks DNA for checking. CDR1 and CDR2 from the germline V gene are MDHEN and SYDVKM. CDR3 length: 15 amino acids. The CDR3 loop reads CASSWTGGSNQPQHF. Full variable domain (outside the CDR3, taken from reference TRBV28 and TRBJ1-5): DVKVTQSSRYLVKRTGEKVFLECVQDMDHENMFWYRQDPGLGLRLIYFSYDVKMKEKGDIPEGYSVSREKKERFSLILESASTNQTSMYLCASSWTGGSNQPQHFGDGTRLSIL.

This chain's CDR3 is CASSLANWEYYGYTF. This chain joins TRBV7-9 and TRBJ1-2. The CDR3 contains 15 residues. Germline values: CDR1 SEHNR, CDR2 FQNEAQ (reference sequence).

J is TRBJ2-1 and V is TRBV7-2. Germline V CDR1 and CDR2: SGHTA, FQGNSA. The length of the CDR3 is 14 residues. The CDR3 loop reads CASSLATTSREQFF.

The chain recombines TRBV28 with TRBJ2-7; without DNA, the TCRdb call of TRBD1 cannot be checked. Looked up from germline, CDR1 is MDHEN and CDR2 is SYDVKM. The CDR3 has 14 residues. CDR3 in amino acids: CASSPTGQIYEQYF.

The V and J genes are TRBV5-1 and TRBJ1-3. Germline CDR1 and CDR2: SGHRS and YFSETQ. This CDR3 is 14 amino acids long. The CDR3 loop reads CASSPAAQGNTIYF. Drawing the rest from reference TRBV5-1 and TRBJ1-3, the complete variable domain is KAGVTQTPRYLIKTRGQQVTLSCSPISGHRSVSWYQQTPGQGLQFLFEYFSETQRNKGNFPGRFSGRQFSNSRSEMNVSTLELGDSALYLCASSPAAQGNTIYFGEGSWLTVV.

The rearrangement uses TRBV7-9 and TRBJ1-2. This CDR3 has 12 residues. CDR1 is SEHNR, CDR2 FQNEAQ, per germline (reference sequence). The chain's CDR3 is CASSLGLEGYTF.

V usage is TRBV5-1 and J usage is TRBJ2-1; TCRdb's D call of TRBD1 is untestable without DNA. CDR1 is SGHRS, CDR2 YFSETQ, per germline. The CDR3 totals 17 residues. CDR3 protein: CASSLVGTPSSYNEQFF.

The V and J genes are TRBV10-3 and TRBJ2-6; TCRdb reports TRBD2, a call that lacks DNA to check it against. CDR1 and CDR2 from the germline V gene are ENHRY and SYGVKD. The CDR3 runs 19 residues. CDR3 in amino acids: CAISESTGVTGSWANVLTF.

CDR3 region: CASSLAASGRANEQFF. The chain joins TRBV5-1 to TRBJ2-1; TCRdb picks TRBD2, but there is no DNA to check that call. Germline V CDR1 and CDR2: SGHRS, YFSETQ. The CDR3 runs 16 residues. Combining the CDR3 with reference TRBV5-1 and TRBJ2-1 gives the whole variable domain KAGVTQTPRYLIKTRGQQVTLSCSPISGHRSVSWYQQTPGQGLQFLFEYFSETQRNKGNFPGRFSGRQFSNSRSEMNVSTLELGDSALYLCASSLAASGRANEQFFGPGTRLTVL.

The chain combines TRBV27 with TRBJ1-4; the TCRdb D gene call, TRBD1, has no DNA to confirm it. The CDR3 extends over 15 amino acids. Germline lookup yields CDR1 MNHEY and CDR2 SMNVEV (reference sequence). The CDR3 sequence: CASSRQTGVGEKLFF.

CDR3 amino acids: CSAESGVAVSPETQYF. This chain joins TRBV20-1 and TRBJ2-5; TCRdb gives TRBD2 as the D gene, but with no DNA this cannot be confirmed. Germline CDR1 is DFQATT and CDR2 is SNEGSKA (reference sequence). The CDR3 loop spans 16 amino acids.